The rows below give T cell receptor beta chains drawn from one sample of a study of cytomegalovirus exposure and HLA in healthy donors. Repertoires were generated with immunoSEQ multiplex PCR, while TCRdb's copy carries only in-frame clones and drops some. The sample consists of 90,000 to 120,000 clones, around 80% of them appearing once. The sequencing input was PBMCs. All receptors come from a woman aged 35 to 49 in good health and CMV-seronegative. The CDR3 runs from the conserved cysteine through the conserved F or W. D genes are given only for firm matches. Clone size is not always given. Where it is, it says once, few, many or a class for expanded clones.

j_call clone_size v_call d_call cdr3_nt cdr3_aa
TRBJ2-5 few TRBV28 TRBD1 TGTGCCAGCAGTGGGTCGAGGGACAGTCAAGAGACCCAGTACTTC CASSGSRDSQETQYF
TRBJ1-5 - TRBV7-8 - TGTGCCAGCACGGGCAGGACATCCAATCAGCCCCAGCATTTT CASTGRTSNQPQHF
TRBJ1-4 - TRBV7-2 - TGTGCCAGCAGCTTCATTCGGGGATTCAATGAAAAACTGTTTTTT CASSFIRGFNEKLFF
TRBJ2-7 - TRBV19 - TGTGCCAGTAGTATGACCCACAGTAACTCCTACGAGCAGTACTTC CASSMTHSNSYEQYF
TRBJ2-3 - TRBV28 - TGTGCCAGCAGACCCCCCCGGATAGGCGGGCGTGCAGATACGCAGTATTTT CASRPPRIGGRADTQYF
TRBJ1-2 few TRBV27 - TGTGCCAGCAGCCCGACAGGTTCTAACTATGGCTACACCTTC CASSPTGSNYGYTF
TRBJ1-1 - TRBV19 TRBD1 TGTGCCAGTAGTATCGGGACAGGCCTCACTGAAGCTTTCTTT CASSIGTGLTEAFF
TRBJ2-1 - TRBV9 TRBD2 TGTGCCAGCAGCGTAGACCCGCCCTCCAGCGGGAGGCCCTTACAGTTCTTC CASSVDPPSSGRPLQFF
TRBJ2-7 - TRBV27 TRBD2 TGTGCCAGCAGTTTAGGACGACTAGCGGGGGGTCCCTCCTACGAGCAGTACTTC CASSLGRLAGGPSYEQYF
TRBJ2-5 - TRBV30 TRBD2 TGTGCCTGGGCGACTAGCGGGGGGGCCTTTGAGACCCAGTACTTC CAWATSGGAFETQYF
TRBJ2-3 - TRBV7-2 TRBD2 TGTGCCAGCAGCTTAGGGCGGGGGACGTCTAGCACAGATACGCAGTATTTT CASSLGRGTSSTDTQYF
TRBJ1-5 - TRBV30 - TGTGCCTGGAGTGTACTTAGCAATCAGCCCCAGCATTTT CAWSVLSNQPQHF
TRBJ1-6 - TRBV7-9 - TGTGCCAGCAGACGCGGGGGGCGGAATTCACCCCTCCACTTT CASRRGGRNSPLHF
TRBJ1-5 - TRBV30 - TGTGCCTGGAGTGTGACAGGTGACTGGACCCGTAGCAATCAGCCCCAGCATTTT CAWSVTGDWTRSNQPQHF
TRBJ1-6 - TRBV5-3 - TGTGCCAGAAGCTTGGCAGGGTTGAATTCACCCCTCCACTTT CARSLAGLNSPLHF
TRBJ2-7 - TRBV7-9 TRBD2 TGTGCCAGCAGCCTAGGAGCTAGCGGGAGGAGACCTCGCGAGCAGTACTTC CASSLGASGRRPREQYF
TRBJ2-1 few TRBV7-7 TRBD2 TGTGCCAGCAGCTTAGCGGGACTAGCGGGAGGGGGTGAGCAGTTCTTC CASSLAGLAGGGEQFF
TRBJ2-1 - TRBV27 TRBD1 TGTGCCAGCAGTCTACAGGGGGCGCGCTACAATGAGCAGTTCTTC CASSLQGARYNEQFF
TRBJ1-5 - TRBV6-6 - TGTGCCAGCAGTTACGTGGGGGCGCATCAGCCCCAGCATTTT CASSYVGAHQPQHF
TRBJ1-3 - TRBV28 - TGTGCCACCGCCCCGGCGGTTTCTGGAAACACCATATATTTT CATAPAVSGNTIYF
TRBJ2-3 - TRBV2 TRBD1 TGTGCCAGCAGTGAAATCGTCACAGGGGCGGCAGATACGCAGTATTTT CASSEIVTGAADTQYF
TRBJ2-7 few TRBV19 TRBD1 TGTGCCAGTAGTATTGAAAAGGGGGCGGACGAGCAGTACTTC CASSIEKGADEQYF
TRBJ2-7 - TRBV28 - TGTGCCAGCAGCTTACAAAGCTTCTACGAGCAGTACTTC CASSLQSFYEQYF
TRBJ2-5 - TRBV7-9 TRBD2 TGTGCCAGCAGCTTAGCCCTAGCGGGAGTCGAGACCCAGTACTTC CASSLALAGVETQYF
TRBJ2-2 - TRBV11-2 TRBD2 TGTGCCAGCAGCTTAATATCCGCCGGAGTAGCGGGAGTGGCCGGGGAGCTGTTTTTT CASSLISAGVAGVAGELFF
TRBJ1-3 - TRBV7-9 - TGTGCCAGCAGCCCACAGGGAGTTGGAAACACCATATATTTT CASSPQGVGNTIYF
TRBJ1-2 - TRBV30 - TGTGCCTGGAGTGTATCCGATTACAGTGTCTATGGCTACACCTTC CAWSVSDYSVYGYTF
TRBJ2-5 - TRBV6-1 - TGTGCCAGCAGATCCATCCGGGACACCAAAGAGACCCAGTACTTC CASRSIRDTKETQYF
TRBJ2-7 - TRBV7-2 - TGTGCCAGCGGGCTAGCTGGGGCCTACGAGCAGTACTTC CASGLAGAYEQYF
TRBJ2-7 few TRBV7-9 - TGTGCCAGCAGCACGGTCCCGGAGGAGCAGTACTTC CASSTVPEEQYF
TRBJ2-5 - TRBV9 TRBD2 TGTGCCAGCAGCGTCGGCGGGGGGGTAAAGGAGACCCAGTACTTC CASSVGGGVKETQYF
TRBJ2-7 few TRBV28 TRBD1 TGTGCCAGCAGTTCCGGACAGGACTACGAGCAGTACTTC CASSSGQDYEQYF
TRBJ1-4 - TRBV30 - TGTGCCTGGAGGCCCAGGGAAAAAGGGGCTGGAAATGAAAAACTGTTTTTT CAWRPREKGAGNEKLFF
TRBJ2-6 few TRBV5-4 TRBD1 TGTGCCAGCAGCTTGAACCGGGACAGGATCCCGTATGGGGCCAACGTCCTGACTTTC CASSLNRDRIPYGANVLTF
TRBJ1-5 - TRBV29-1 - TGCAGCGTCCAAACAGGATTCAATCAGCCCCAGCATTTT CSVQTGFNQPQHF
TRBJ2-3 - TRBV28 TRBD2 TGTGCCAGCAGCTTAAGCGGGAGGGCCTCAGATACGCAGTATTTT CASSLSGRASDTQYF
TRBJ2-4 once TRBV10-1 - TGCGCCAGCAGTGAGTCGGGGCTAGCCAAAAACATTCAGTACTTC CASSESGLAKNIQYF
TRBJ2-2 many TRBV6-1 - TGTGCCAGCAGTGTCGGGACCGGGGAGCTGTTTTTT CASSVGTGELFF
TRBJ2-3 once TRBV5-1 TRBD2 TGCGCCAGCAGCTTGGAGGGAGGGCCCATGTATACGCAGTATTTT CASSLEGGPMYTQYF
TRBJ2-7 - TRBV28 TRBD2 TGTGCCAGCAGTTTCATAGCGGGGGCGCACCCATCCCGCGAGCAGTACTTC CASSFIAGAHPSREQYF
TRBJ2-1 - TRBV27 TRBD2 TGTGCCTCAAGCGGGAAGTCCTACAATGAGCAGTTCTTC CASSGKSYNEQFF
TRBJ2-1 - TRBV4-2 TRBD2 TGTGCCAGCAGCCAAGATTTAACTAGCGGGACTAATGAGCAGTTCTTC CASSQDLTSGTNEQFF
TRBJ2-2 - TRBV9 - TGTGCCAGCAGCGTAGCTGGAGGAGGGGACCCCTCTCTGAACACCGGGGAGCTGTTTTTT CASSVAGGGDPSLNTGELFF
TRBJ2-7 - TRBV7-2 TRBD1 TGTGCCAGCAGCCTTGGGACAGGGGGAAGGGGCGACGAGCAGTACTTC CASSLGTGGRGDEQYF
TRBJ1-4 - TRBV5-5 TRBD1 TGTGCCAGCAGCCTTGACGGGACAGTAGGTGAAAAACTGTTTTTT CASSLDGTVGEKLFF
TRBJ2-5 - TRBV7-9 TRBD2 TGTTCCAGCAGCTTAGCGGGAGCGGGAGAAGAGACCCAGTACTTC CSSSLAGAGEETQYF
TRBJ2-5 - TRBV5-4 - TGTGCCAGCAGTCAGGGGTCAGGGACCCAGTACTTC CASSQGSGTQYF
TRBJ2-5 few TRBV5-6 - TGTGCCAGCAGCTGGACACCTACAGGTCTGGAGACCCAGTACTTC CASSWTPTGLETQYF
TRBJ1-5 few TRBV29-1 - TGCAGCGTTGAAGGGGGCGGCAATCAGCCCCAGCATTTT CSVEGGGNQPQHF
TRBJ1-2 few TRBV5-6 - TGTGCCAGCAGCCCCCGTGATTTCTATGTGGGCTACACCTTC CASSPRDFYVGYTF
TRBJ1-3 - TRBV19 - TGTGCCAGTAGTATAACAGTCTCTGGAAACACCATATATTTT CASSITVSGNTIYF
TRBJ1-6 - TRBV5-4 TRBD1 TGTGCCAGCAGCTCGGTACAGGGGTCTAATTCACCCCTCCACTTT CASSSVQGSNSPLHF
TRBJ2-1 - TRBV2 TRBD1 TGTGCCAGCAGGAAGGGGACAGGGGGCTCCAATGAGCAGTTCTTC CASRKGTGGSNEQFF
TRBJ2-2 - TRBV6-5 - TGTGCCAGCAGTTTTGGGGCCGCGCCCGGGGAGCTGTTTTTT CASSFGAAPGELFF
TRBJ1-3 - TRBV18 - TGTGCCAGCTCACCACCGAGTATGGCTGGAAACACCATATATTTT CASSPPSMAGNTIYF